This TCR beta chain originates from a study of T-cell memory formation after mild COVID-19. Study conclusions and caveats: Most CD4+ clones that shrank were in CM and EM, while CD8+ ones turned up in EMRA. Several responding clones turned up in pre-infection memory, indicating that cross-reactive memory may have taken part. Clones contracting day 15 to 85 were balanced CD4/CD8; later expanders leaned CD4+.

5'RACE primed at constant segments yielded TCR alpha and TCR beta cDNA libraries bearing sample barcodes and UMIs. One entry per CDR3 protein, called by TCRdb with MiXCR from the 5' RACE reads. The repertoire consists of some 490,000 distinct CDR3 sequences, with 18% occurring once and the leading ten covering roughly 12%. Trimming removed 6 bases at V and 6 bases at J, with 11 bases between. This CDR3 comprises 12 residues. Comments on this clonotype: No antigen is known for it.

The receptor's source is an adult woman who had mild COVID-19 (a few samples of this study predate the infection). Cell type and time point are not known. V usage is TRBV12-3 or TRBV12-4 and J usage is TRBJ1-1, with D perhaps matching TRBD1 (5 bases). The sequencing sample was made of PBMCs or a T cell subset sorted from them (not recorded which). CDR3 in DNA: TGTGCCAGCAGAATAGGGGTCGCTGAAGCTTTCTTT. It yields the protein CASRIGVAEAFF.